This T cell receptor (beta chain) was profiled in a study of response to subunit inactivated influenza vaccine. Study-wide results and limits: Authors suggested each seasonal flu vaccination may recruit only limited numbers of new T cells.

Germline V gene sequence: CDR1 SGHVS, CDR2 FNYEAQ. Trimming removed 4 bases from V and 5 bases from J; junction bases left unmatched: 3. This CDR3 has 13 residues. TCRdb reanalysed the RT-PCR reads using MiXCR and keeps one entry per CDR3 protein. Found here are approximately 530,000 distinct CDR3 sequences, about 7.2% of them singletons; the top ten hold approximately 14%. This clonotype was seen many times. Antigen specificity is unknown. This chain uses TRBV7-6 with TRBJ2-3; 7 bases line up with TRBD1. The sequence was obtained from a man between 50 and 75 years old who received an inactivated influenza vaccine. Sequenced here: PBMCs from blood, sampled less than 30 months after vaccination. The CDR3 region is CASSWGTEDTQYF. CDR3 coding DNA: TGTGCCAGCAGCTGGGGGACAGAAGATACGCAGTATTTT.